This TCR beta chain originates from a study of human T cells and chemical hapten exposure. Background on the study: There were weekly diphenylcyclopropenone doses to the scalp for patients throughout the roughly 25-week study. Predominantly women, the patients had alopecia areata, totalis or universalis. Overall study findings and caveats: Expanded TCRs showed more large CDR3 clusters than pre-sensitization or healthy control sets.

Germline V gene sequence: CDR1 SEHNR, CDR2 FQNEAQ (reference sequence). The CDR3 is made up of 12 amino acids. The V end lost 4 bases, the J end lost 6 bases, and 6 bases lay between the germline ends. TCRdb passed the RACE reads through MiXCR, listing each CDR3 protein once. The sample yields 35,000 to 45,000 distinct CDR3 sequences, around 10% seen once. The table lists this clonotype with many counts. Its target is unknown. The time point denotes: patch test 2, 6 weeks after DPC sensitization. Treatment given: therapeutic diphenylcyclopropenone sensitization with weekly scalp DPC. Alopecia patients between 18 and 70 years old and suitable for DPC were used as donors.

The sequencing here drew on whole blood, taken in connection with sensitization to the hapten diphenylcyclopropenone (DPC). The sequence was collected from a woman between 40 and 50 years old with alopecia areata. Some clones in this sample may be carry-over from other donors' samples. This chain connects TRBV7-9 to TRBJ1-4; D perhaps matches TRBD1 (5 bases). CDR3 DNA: TGTGCCAGCAGCTCGGGGGATGAAAAACTGTTTTTT. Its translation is CASSSGDEKLFF.